These 3 T cell receptor beta chains were all obtained from the same sample, sequenced in a study of beta chain features in type 1 diabetes. The investigators reverse transcribed all of the isolated RNA, so they sequenced expressed TCRB transcripts. Profiling relied on immunoSEQ multiplex PCR, and the TCRdb table lists in-frame clones only, not all of them. The profile shows about 220,000 clones, 11% of them singletons. The sample taken for sequencing was central memory CD4+ T cells from blood. The receptors were sampled from a man younger than 35 in good health.

This clone appeared a few times. The chain combines TRBV18 with TRBJ1-3; D is unresolved. The CDR3 sequence is 16 residues long. The ends were cut back, 0 bases at V and 2 bases at J, with 11 bases in the middle. Germline assignment: CDR1 KGHSH and CDR2 LQKENI. The CDR3 loop reads CASSPPQSIAGNTIYF. CDR3 bases: TGTGCCAGCTCACCACCGCAGTCCATTGCTGGAAACACCATATATTTT. The full variable domain, rest sourced from reference TRBV18 and TRBJ1-3, is NAGVMQNPRHLVRRRGQEARLRCSPMKGHSHVYWYRQLPEEGLKFMVYLQKENIIDESGMPKERFSAEFPKEGPSILRIQQVVRGDSAAYFCASSPPQSIAGNTIYFGEGSWLTVV.

In its sample, this clone was seen a few times. This chain uses TRBV6-1 with TRBJ1-1; no firm D call. The CDR3 runs to 14 residues. Deletions cut 5 bases from V and 6 bases from J, with 16 bases between. The germline gives CDR1 MNHNS, CDR2 SASEGT. Here the CDR3 reads CASSTPDGLSEAFF. CDR3 in DNA: TGTGCCAGCAGTACGCCCGACGGACTTTCTGAAGCTTTCTTT.

This clone came up a few times. The CDR3 DNA reads TGCAGCGTCGGTGGAAACAACTATGGCTACACCTTC. This encodes CSVGGNNYGYTF. The gene calls are TRBV29-1 and TRBJ1-2; no firm D call. V shed 6 bases and J shed 2 bases, with 10 bases lying between them. Germline V gene sequence: CDR1 SQVTM, CDR2 ANQGSEA. This CDR3 has 12 amino acids.